This T cell receptor (beta chain) was recorded in a study of blood T cell repertoires in COVID-19. CDR1 LNHDA and CDR2 SQIVND come from the germline V gene (reference sequence). V was trimmed by 1 base and J by 1 base, leaving 5 bases between them. CDR3 length: 14 amino acids. Sequenced by immunoSEQ multiplex PCR; TCRdb stores in-frame clones only, minus some. The sample records 230,000 or so clones, around 82% being singletons. The chain joins TRBV19 to TRBJ1-3; D possibly corresponds to TRBD1 (5 bases). Source material: PBMCs or T cells enriched from blood (not recorded which). This TCR was recovered from a man aged 45-65 years who had recovered from COVID-19. CDR3 protein: CASSIAGSGNTIYF. DNA of the CDR3: TGTGCCAGTAGTATAGCAGGGTCTGGAAACACCATATATTTT.